These 20 T cell receptor beta chains originate from one sample sequenced in a study of T cell clonality in common variable immunodeficiency. Generated by immunoSEQ multiplex PCR, the TCRdb table keeps only in-frame clones and is missing some. The sample shows about 37,000 clones, none of them appearing just once. Sequenced input: peripheral blood mononuclear cells. All receptors derive from a person aged 18 to 75 in good health.

This clone has ten or more counts. CDR3 loop: CASSQVRQGWSYEQYF. The sequenced part of the CDR3 DNA is TGCGCCAGCAGCCAAGTCAGGCAGGGGTGGTCCTACGAG. The chain couples TRBV4-1 to TRBJ2-7; D perhaps matches TRBD1 (6 bases). The read gets to within 3 residues of the CDR3 end, and the germline J gene fills in the rest. V shed 1 base and J shed 1 base, with 14 bases lying between them. The CDR3 covers 16 residues. Germline CDR1 and CDR2: MGHRA and YSYEKL.

This clone has ten or more counts. The read finishes 3 residues shy of the CDR3 end, and the germline J gene is used to complete it. The chain recombines TRBV20-1 with TRBJ2-5, with TRBD2 as a possible D gene (6 bases). Trimming took off 1 base at V and 7 bases at J, with 22 bases between the two ends. The germline gives CDR1 DFQATT, CDR2 SNEGSKA (reference sequence). The CDR3 has 16 amino acids. CDR3 sequence reads: CSARGPLLAPKGTQYF. CDR3 DNA (partial): TGCAGTGCTAGAGGGCCCCTACTAGCCCCCAAGGGGACC.

The sample holds many counts of this clone. The missing CDR3 end, 3 residues past where the read stops, is filled in from the germline J gene. The genes are TRBV30 and TRBJ1-1; the match to TRBD1 covers 11 bases. Germline lookup yields CDR1 GTSNPN and CDR2 SVGIG (reference sequence). The CDR3 is 17 amino acids. The J segment lost 3 bases and the V segment lost 2 bases, leaving 11 bases of the junction unmatched. The CDR3 DNA, read in part, is TGTGCCTGGAGTCGGGGGACAGGGGGGAGCCTCCACACTGAA. Translating it yields CAWSRGTGGSLHTE. The whole CDR3 sequence is CAWSRGTGGSLHTEAFF.

This clone was observed at least ten times. The covered CDR3 bases are TGTGCCAGCAGCTTAGCAGACAGGAGCTATGGC. Amino acid sequence: CASSLADRSYG. Given in full, the CDR3 is CASSLADRSYGYTF. This chain joins TRBV7-2 and TRBJ1-2, with D possibly TRBD1 on 6 matching bases. The read gets to within 3 residues of the CDR3 end, and the germline J gene fills in the rest. This CDR3 has 14 residues. Germline loops: CDR1 SGHTA, CDR2 FQGNSA. The V end lost 0 bases, the J end lost 4 bases, and 9 bases lay between the germline ends.

This clone appeared many times. The read terminates 3 residues ahead of where the CDR3 ends, so the germline J gene completes it. The chain carries TRBV11-2 and TRBJ2-3; possibly TRBD1 for D (5 bases). The CDR3 totals 15 residues. Trimming took 5 bases from V and 2 from J, leaving 14 bases between them. CDR1 and CDR2 (germline): SGHAT, FQNNGV. The covered CDR3 bases are TGTGCCAGCAGCAGTCGACAGATTCTCACAGATACG. Translated: CASSSRQILTDT. The full CDR3 sequence reads CASSSRQILTDTQYF.

At least ten counts were recorded for this clone. The CDR3 extends 3 residues past the end of the read, so its final part is completed from the germline J gene. The chain carries TRBV5-1 and TRBJ1-1, with 11 nucleotides matching TRBD1. The V segment lost 3 bases and the J segment 4 bases; nucleotides outside the gene matches: 8. The germline V gene encodes CDR1 SGHRS and CDR2 YFSETQ. The CDR3 loop spans 16 amino acids. The CDR3 bases that were read are TGCGCCAGCAGCTGGGCCCCGGGACAGGGGGGCACTGAA. Translating gives CASSWAPGQGGTE. The whole CDR3 region reads CASSWAPGQGGTEAFF.

This clone was recorded at least ten times. Coverage ceases 3 residues before the CDR3 finishes, and the germline J gene fills in the end. The rearrangement links TRBV7-9 to TRBJ2-7; TRBD1 matches 8 bases. This CDR3 has 14 amino acids. V gave up 5 bases and J gave up 2 bases; unmatched junction bases: 5. Germline CDR1 and CDR2: SEHNR and FQNEAQ (reference sequence). The chain's CDR3 is CASSRPGQAYEQYF. Incomplete CDR3 DNA: TGTGCCAGCAGCCGACCGGGACAGGCCTACGAG.

At least ten counts were recorded for this clone. The read ends 3 residues early relative to the CDR3; the germline J gene fills the gap. The rearrangement links TRBV2 to TRBJ2-7; 14 bases map to TRBD2. CDR1 is SNHLY and CDR2 is FYNNEI in the germline V gene. The CDR3 contains 19 residues. J lost 2 bases, V lost 5 bases, and 14 bases had no gene match. The chain's CDR3 is CASSQKGLAGEWGPYEQYF. Partial CDR3 DNA: TGTGCCAGCAGTCAGAAGGGACTAGCGGGAGAGTGGGGCCCCTACGAG.

This clone has a count of ten or more. The CDR3 end is not reached by the read, which stops 3 residues before it; the germline J gene fills it in. The gene calls are TRBV5-4 and TRBJ2-7; 10 bases map to TRBD2. Trimming at V came to 4 bases and at J to 0 bases, leaving 7 bases not matched to a gene. Germline CDR1 SGHNT, CDR2 YYREEE (reference sequence). The CDR3 is made up of 16 amino acids. The CDR3 bases that were read are TGTGCCAGCAGCGCAGGGACTAGCGATTACTCCTACGAG. Its protein is CASSAGTSDYSYE. The CDR3 reads in full as CASSAGTSDYSYEQYF.

The table lists this clone with many counts. The read ends 3 residues shy of where the CDR3 ends; the end is completed using the germline J gene. V gene TRBV11-2 combines with J gene TRBJ2-5, with D possibly TRBD2 on 5 matching bases. V gave up 4 bases and J gave up 3 bases, with 9 bases separating them. Germline-derived CDR1 and CDR2 are SGHAT and FQNNGV. The CDR3 runs 13 residues. CDR3 DNA, as far as it was read: TGTGCCAGCAGCTATACGGGGAAAGAGACC. Translation: CASSYTGKET. The whole CDR3 sequence is CASSYTGKETQYF.

This clone was counted many times. Sequencing ends 3 residues short of the CDR3 end; the germline J gene provides the rest. This chain links TRBV5-1 with TRBJ2-5; 12 bases are shared with TRBD2. Looked up from germline, CDR1 is SGHRS and CDR2 is YFSETQ. The CDR3 is 17 residues long. The junction had 11 bases not matched to a gene; V was cut back by 4 bases and J by 4 bases. The CDR3: CASSLAGGPSGGETQYF. CDR3 DNA (partial): TGCGCCAGCAGCCTAGCGGGGGGGCCTTCGGGGGGAGAGACC.

This clone was counted ten times or more. The read ends 3 residues early relative to the CDR3; the germline J gene fills the gap. The identical CDR3 is also encoded by other nucleotide sequences in the sample. V gene TRBV30 combines with J gene TRBJ1-2; D is perhaps TRBD1 (5 bases). Per germline, CDR1 GTSNPN and CDR2 SVGIG (reference sequence). Deletions cut 3 bases from V and 7 bases from J, with 15 bases between. CDR3 length: 13 residues. CDR3 in amino acids: CAWSPRGAGGYTF. The CDR3 DNA, read in part, is TGTGCCTGGAGCCCGAGGGGCGCCGGTGGC.

This clone was seen at least ten times. The CDR3 end is not reached by the read, which stops 3 residues before it; the germline J gene fills it in. The chain links TRBV9 to TRBJ1-3; D gene uncertain. Germline CDR1 is SGDLS and CDR2 is YYNGEE. There are 15 residues in the CDR3. The V end was cut by 3 bases, the J end by 0 bases, with 10 bases between. The covered CDR3 bases are TGTGCCAGCAGCGGTTACCATAGCTCTGGAAACACC. It specifies CASSGYHSSGNT. The CDR3 in full is CASSGYHSSGNTIYF.

This clone was seen at least ten times. The CDR3 end is not reached by the read, which stops 3 residues before it; the germline J gene fills it in. The chain combines TRBV7-2 with TRBJ1-2; D gene ambiguous. CDR3 length: 14 residues. Germline V gene lookup returns CDR1 SGHTA and CDR2 FQGNSA. With 1 base removed from V and 4 bases from J, the gap between germline ends came to 10 bases. The covered CDR3 bases are TGTGCCAGCAGCTTAGGGGCGGGAGCCTATGGC. It codes for CASSLGAGAYG. The CDR3 in full is CASSLGAGAYGYTF.

This clone was found many times. The chain's CDR3 is CASSLVPGNTYNEQFF. The part of the CDR3 DNA that was read is TGCGCCAGCAGCTTGGTACCGGGTAATACCTACAATGAG. The gene calls are TRBV5-1 and TRBJ2-1, with D unclear. The sequenced fragment ends 3 residues before the CDR3 boundary, so the rest is inferred from the germline J gene. CDR1 and CDR2 from the germline V gene are SGHRS and YFSETQ. The CDR3 spans 16 residues. V lost 0 bases and J 2 bases, leaving 12 bases between the germline ends. Based on the CDR3 plus reference TRBV5-1 and TRBJ2-1, the full variable domain is KAGVTQTPRYLIKTRGQQVTLSCSPISGHRSVSWYQQTPGQGLQFLFEYFSETQRNKGNFPGRFSGRQFSNSRSEMNVSTLELGDSALYLCASSLVPGNTYNEQFFGPGTRLTVL.

This clone was seen at least ten times. The read gets to within 3 residues of the CDR3 end, and the germline J gene fills in the rest. The V and J genes are TRBV7-8 and TRBJ2-5; D is uncertain. V dropped 5 bases and J dropped 1 base, with 11 bases sitting between them. Germline loops: CDR1 SGHVS, CDR2 FQNEAQ. This CDR3 has 14 residues. This CDR3 reads CASSIRTSQETQYF. The part of the CDR3 DNA that was read is TGTGCCAGCAGCATCAGAACATCCCAAGAGACC.

At least ten counts were recorded for this clone. At one boundary the junction diverges from the germline segment, which might be a read error. The missing CDR3 end, 3 residues past where the read stops, is filled in from the germline J gene. V is TRBV7-7 and J is TRBJ2-2; a weak D match, TRBD2 (6 bases). The germline gives CDR1 SSHAT, CDR2 FNYEAQ (reference sequence). The CDR3 covers 16 residues. This CDR3 is CASSLAVAREAGELFF. The sequenced part of the CDR3 DNA is TGTGCTAGCAGCTTAGCTGTGGCCAGGGAGGCCGGGGAG.

This clone was picked up many times. Read data end 3 residues before the CDR3 end; the end is taken from the germline J gene. The rearrangement links TRBV4-1 to TRBJ2-1; TRBD2 matches at 13 bases. The V and J ends lost 6 bases and 6 bases, in that order; junction bases with no gene match: 5. Germline values: CDR1 MGHRA, CDR2 YSYEKL. The CDR3 extends over 15 amino acids. The covered CDR3 bases are TGCGCCAGCAGGGGGGGACTAGCGGGGAGCAATGAG. Protein: CASRGGLAGSNE. The CDR3 in its entirety is CASRGGLAGSNEQFF.

This clone was seen ten or more times. The read ends 3 residues shy of where the CDR3 ends; the end is completed using the germline J gene. This chain links TRBV19 with TRBJ2-1, with 8 bases lining up with TRBD2. The CDR3 sequence is 15 residues long. Germline CDR1 and CDR2: LNHDA and SQIVND (reference sequence). J gave up 0 bases and V 6 bases, and 4 bases lay outside the gene matches. The CDR3 here is CASRLAANSYNEQFF. The covered CDR3 bases are TGTGCCAGTAGACTAGCGGCCAACTCCTACAATGAG.

There are many counts of this clone. The read ends 3 residues shy of where the CDR3 ends; the end is completed using the germline J gene. J is TRBJ1-2 and V is TRBV30, with a tentative D call TRBD1 (6 bases). This CDR3 has 13 residues. V gave up 3 bases and J gave up 5 bases, with 13 bases separating them. Germline V lookup: CDR1 GTSNPN, CDR2 SVGIG (reference sequence). The CDR3 sequence is CAWSPGQNYGYTF. CDR3 DNA (partial): TGTGCCTGGAGCCCGGGACAAAATTATGGC.